This T cell receptor (beta chain) comes out of a study of shared clonotypes between healthy human individuals. General study results and limits: Generally, estimated richness proved larger in naive subsets than it did in memory subsets.

Clones were read by immunoSEQ multiplex PCR, and TCRdb kept only the in-frame ones, dropping some. The sample includes 1.5 million to 1.9 million clones, 95% to 99% of them seen just once. On this clone itself: Its antigen is not known.

CDR3 size: 11 residues. Per the germline V gene, CDR1 is SEHNR and CDR2 is FQNEAQ (reference sequence). V was pared by 10 bases and J by 7 bases, with 10 bases between. This chain joins TRBV7-9 and TRBJ1-4, with D unclear. Material for sequencing was naive CD4+ T cells sorted from blood. The subset was: CD45RA+ positively selected. This clonotype was sampled from a man aged 25-40 years in good health. The CDR3: CATAMTEKLFF. CDR3 DNA sequence: TGTGCCACCGCTATGACTGAAAAACTGTTTTTT.